What follows are 3 T cell receptor beta chains derived from one specimen sequenced in a study of post-analysis software for immune sequencing data (dated by TCRdb to about 2015). General findings and caveats noted by the study authors: Significantly higher frequencies in patients than in controls were found for several TRBV segments, including TRBV5-6, TRBV5-1 and TRBV20-1.

Library method: PCR. The reads were generated on an Illumina HiSeq 2500. To reduce PCR and sequencing biases, unique molecular identifiers were built into the TCR beta cDNA libraries. In-frame beta chains were kept once TCRdb had trimmed the public reads at Q25 with fastp and called clones with MiXCR. Rows with one shared CDR3 protein collapse into an entry with the most common genes and DNA. Across this sample there are some 690,000 distinct CDR3 sequences, with less than 35% seen only once. Clones ranked in the top ten supply around 0.55% of the sample. Their antigen targets remain unknown. Specimen: blood. These receptors all come from a girl between 5 and 17 years old with multiple sclerosis.

This chain connects TRBV7-9 to TRBJ2-5, with D perhaps being TRBD1 or TRBD2 (5 bases each). The DNA matches TRBJ2-7 better at its end, which makes the J call doubtful. From germline, CDR1 is SEHNR and CDR2 FQNEAQ (reference sequence). The length of the CDR3 is 12 residues. In DNA form, the CDR3 reads TGTGCCAGCAGCTCCCCCGGGGCCGAGCAGTACTTC. Translated: CASSSPGAEQYF.

V usage is TRBV5-5 and J usage is TRBJ2-5, with a possible D match to TRBD1 (6 bases). CDR3 length equals 14 residues. CDR1 and CDR2 (germline): SGHKS, YYEKEE (reference sequence). V was clipped by 0 bases and J by 5 bases, with 11 bases between them. Here the CDR3 DNA reads TGTGCCAGCAGCTTGGCCCCAGGGGTCGAGACCCAGTACTTC. It translates to CASSLAPGVETQYF. Drawing the rest from reference TRBV5-5 and TRBJ2-5, the complete variable domain is DAGVTQSPTHLIKTRGQQVTLRCSPISGHKSVSWYQQVLGQGPQFIFQYYEKEERGRGNFPDRFSARQFPNYSSELNVNALLLGDSALYLCASSLAPGVETQYFGPGTRLLVL.

This clonotype was detected only a few times. The J gene is TRBJ2-3, the V gene TRBV13, with D possibly matching TRBD2 (6 bases). Germline loops: CDR1 PRHDT, CDR2 FYEKMQ (reference sequence). Trimming shortened V by 2 bases and J by 2 bases, and 11 bases separated the two germline ends. This CDR3 region has 15 residues. The CDR3 loop is CASSLTGLLTDTQYF. The CDR3, as DNA: TGTGCCAGCAGCTTAACGGGACTCCTCACAGATACGCAGTATTTT.